This is a list of T cell receptor beta chains from one sample in a study of high-grade serous ovarian cancer treatment subgroups. The repertoire was sequenced with immunoSEQ multiplex PCR; TCRdb's copy has only in-frame clones and lacks some. The sample yields approximately 40,000 clones, over 60% seen once. What was sequenced was tumor tissue. The receptors come from a human donor with high-grade serous ovarian cancer. The CDR3 runs from the conserved cysteine through the conserved F or W.

j_call	v_call	cdr3_aa
TRBJ2-3	TRBV7-8	CASSSSGSTDTQYF
TRBJ1-1	TRBV7-9	CASSYRVNTEAFF
TRBJ2-3	TRBV19	CASSDRTSGRTDTQYF
TRBJ2-7	TRBV4-1	CASSQESSGNYEQYF
TRBJ2-3	TRBV7-9	CASSLRRTDTQYF
TRBJ2-1	TRBV7-2	CASSLSLSSYNEQFF
TRBJ2-1	TRBV2	CASKAIHSYNEQFF
TRBJ2-5	TRBV28	CASSAGHLETQYF
TRBJ1-2	TRBV2	CASSLRDRGPLNYGYTF
TRBJ1-1	TRBV7-2	CASSLVQGRGWNTEAFF
TRBJ2-7	TRBV12-5	CASGSGTSGLEQYF
TRBJ2-3	TRBV7-2	CASSLGEREGSTDTQYF
TRBJ1-1	TRBV9	CASSGGQGEITEAFF
TRBJ2-5	TRBV4-2	CASSQGGSQETQYF
TRBJ2-1	TRBV4-2	CASSEITSGASYNEQFF
TRBJ1-1	TRBV9	CASSVGHRDITEAFF
TRBJ2-1	TRBV21-1	CASSFHLGLANEQFF
TRBJ2-5	TRBV7-9	CASRYGLEAQETQYF
TRBJ2-7	TRBV12-5	CASGLVLGHYYEQYF
TRBJ2-7	TRBV28	CASSLGNRRTYEQYF
TRBJ2-5	TRBV5-6	CASSPPAGQETQYF
TRBJ1-2	TRBV6-5	CASIRGGSSNYGYTF
TRBJ2-2	TRBV5-4	CASSLGGRPNTGELFF
TRBJ2-1	TRBV9	CASSVYSGSYNEQFF
TRBJ2-7	TRBV19	CASSTAGRRDEQYF
TRBJ2-3	TRBV5-1	CASSLKTSGSQVLPTDTQYF
TRBJ2-3	TRBV9	CASSVETDSLTDTQYF
TRBJ1-4	TRBV27	CASKPGQGYEKLFF
TRBJ2-1	TRBV27	CASSLSYRREFNEQFF
TRBJ1-2	TRBV6-1	CASSTRQGYGYTF
TRBJ2-1	TRBV5-6	CASSLVREQFF
TRBJ1-6	TRBV5-6	CASSLAGVTGVNSPLHF
TRBJ1-2	TRBV30	CAWSPSGQRNYGYTF